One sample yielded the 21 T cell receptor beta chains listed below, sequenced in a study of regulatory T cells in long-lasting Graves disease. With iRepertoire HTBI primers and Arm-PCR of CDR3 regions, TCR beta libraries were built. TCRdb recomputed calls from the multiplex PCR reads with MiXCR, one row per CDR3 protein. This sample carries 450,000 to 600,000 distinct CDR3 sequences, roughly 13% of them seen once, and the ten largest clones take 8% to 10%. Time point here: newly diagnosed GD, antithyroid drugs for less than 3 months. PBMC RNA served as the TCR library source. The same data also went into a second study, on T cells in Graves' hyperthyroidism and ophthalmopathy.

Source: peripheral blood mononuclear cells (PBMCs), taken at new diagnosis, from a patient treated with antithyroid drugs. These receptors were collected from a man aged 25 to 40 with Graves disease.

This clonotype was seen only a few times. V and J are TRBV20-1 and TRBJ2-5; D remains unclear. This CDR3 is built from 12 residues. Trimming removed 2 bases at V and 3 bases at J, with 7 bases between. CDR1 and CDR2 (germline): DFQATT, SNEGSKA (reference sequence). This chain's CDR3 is CSARSPEETQYF. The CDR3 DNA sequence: TGCAGTGCTAGAAGCCCCGAAGAGACCCAGTACTTC.

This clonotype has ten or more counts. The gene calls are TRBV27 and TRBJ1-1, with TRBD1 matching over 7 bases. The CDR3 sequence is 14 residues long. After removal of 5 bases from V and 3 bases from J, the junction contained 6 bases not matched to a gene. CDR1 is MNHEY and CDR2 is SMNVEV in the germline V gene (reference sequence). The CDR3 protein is CASSLTGRYTEAFF. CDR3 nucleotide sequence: TGTGCCAGCAGTCTGACAGGGAGGTACACTGAAGCTTTCTTT.

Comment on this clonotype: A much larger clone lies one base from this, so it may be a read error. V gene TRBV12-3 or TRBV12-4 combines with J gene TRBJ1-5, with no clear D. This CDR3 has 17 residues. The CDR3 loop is CASSRYPLNPSNRPQHF. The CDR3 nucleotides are TGTGCCAGCAGCCGCTACCCGCTGAACCCTAGCAATCGGCCCCAGCATTTT.

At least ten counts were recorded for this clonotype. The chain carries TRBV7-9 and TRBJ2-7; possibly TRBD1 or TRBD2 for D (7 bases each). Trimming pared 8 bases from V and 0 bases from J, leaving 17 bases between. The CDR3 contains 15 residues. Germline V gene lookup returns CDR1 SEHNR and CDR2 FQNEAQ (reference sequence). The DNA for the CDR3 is TGTGCCAGCCCCAGGGGGGGGACACGCTCCTACGAGCAGTACTTC. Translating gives CASPRGGTRSYEQYF.

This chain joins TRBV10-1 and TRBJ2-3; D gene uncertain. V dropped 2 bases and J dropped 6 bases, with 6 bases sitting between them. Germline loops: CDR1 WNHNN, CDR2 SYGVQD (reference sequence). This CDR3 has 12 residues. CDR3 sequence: CASSEPLDTQYF. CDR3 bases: TGCGCCAGCAGTGAGCCTCTTGATACGCAGTATTTT.

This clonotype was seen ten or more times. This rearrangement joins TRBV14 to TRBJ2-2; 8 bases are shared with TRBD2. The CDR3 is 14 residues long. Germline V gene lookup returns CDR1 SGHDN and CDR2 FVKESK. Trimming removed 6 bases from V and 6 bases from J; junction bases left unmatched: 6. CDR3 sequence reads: CASSASGSPGELFF. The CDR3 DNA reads TGTGCCAGCAGTGCAAGCGGGAGCCCCGGGGAGCTGTTTTTT.

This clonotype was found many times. CDR3 loop: CASRLTEFLNTGELFF. The DNA for the CDR3 is TGCGCCAGCAGATTAACCGAGTTCCTGAACACCGGGGAGCTGTTTTTT. The chain combines TRBV5-1 with TRBJ2-2; D remains ambiguous. V lost 5 bases and J 1 base, leaving 15 bases between the germline ends. Germline-derived CDR1 and CDR2 are SGHRS and YFSETQ. The CDR3 loop spans 16 amino acids. The full variable domain, in which reference TRBV5-1 and TRBJ2-2 provide the parts outside the CDR3, is KAGVTQTPRYLIKTRGQQVTLSCSPISGHRSVSWYQQTPGQGLQFLFEYFSETQRNKGNFPGRFSGRQFSNSRSEMNVSTLELGDSALYLCASRLTEFLNTGELFFGEGSRLTVL.

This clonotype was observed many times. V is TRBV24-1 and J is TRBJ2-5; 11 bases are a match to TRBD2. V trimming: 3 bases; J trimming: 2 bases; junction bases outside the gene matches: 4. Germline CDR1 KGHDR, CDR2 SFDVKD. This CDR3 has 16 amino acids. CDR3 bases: TGTGCCACCAGTGATCCACTAGCGGGAGTTCAAGAGACCCAGTACTTC. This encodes CATSDPLAGVQETQYF.

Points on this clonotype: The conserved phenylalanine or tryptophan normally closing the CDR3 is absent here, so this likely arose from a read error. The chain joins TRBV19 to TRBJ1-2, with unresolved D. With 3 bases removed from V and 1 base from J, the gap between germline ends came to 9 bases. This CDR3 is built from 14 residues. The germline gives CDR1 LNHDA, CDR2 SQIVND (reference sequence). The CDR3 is CASSIGSLNYGYTL. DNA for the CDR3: TGTGCCAGTAGTATCGGCAGCCTTAACTATGGCTACACCCTC.

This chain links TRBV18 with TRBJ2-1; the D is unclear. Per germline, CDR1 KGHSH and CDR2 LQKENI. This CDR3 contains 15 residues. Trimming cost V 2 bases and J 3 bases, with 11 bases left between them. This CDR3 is CASSPESLVYNEQFF. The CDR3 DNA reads TGTGCCAGCTCACCAGAGTCGCTAGTCTACAATGAGCAGTTCTTC.

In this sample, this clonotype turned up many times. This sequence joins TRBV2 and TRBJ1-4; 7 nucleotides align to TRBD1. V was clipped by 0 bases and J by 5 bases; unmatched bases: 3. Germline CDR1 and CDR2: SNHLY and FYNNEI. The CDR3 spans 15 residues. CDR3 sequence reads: CASSEAGTENEKLFF. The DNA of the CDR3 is TGTGCCAGCAGTGAAGCCGGGACAGAGAATGAAAAACTGTTTTTT.

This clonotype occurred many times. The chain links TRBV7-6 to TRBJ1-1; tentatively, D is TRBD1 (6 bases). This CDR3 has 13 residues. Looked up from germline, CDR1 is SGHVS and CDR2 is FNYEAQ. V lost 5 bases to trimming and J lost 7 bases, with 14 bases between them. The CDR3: CASSPQGWSEAFF. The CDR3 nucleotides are TGTGCCAGCAGCCCACAGGGATGGAGTGAAGCTTTCTTT.

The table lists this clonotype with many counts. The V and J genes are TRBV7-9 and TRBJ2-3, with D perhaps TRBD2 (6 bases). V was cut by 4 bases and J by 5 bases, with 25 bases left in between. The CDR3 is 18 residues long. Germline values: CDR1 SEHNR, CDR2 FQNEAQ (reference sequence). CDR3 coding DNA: TGTGCCAGCAGCTCCCTTACGGCTGGGCGGGGAGACCGAGATACGCAGTATTTT. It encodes CASSSLTAGRGDRDTQYF.

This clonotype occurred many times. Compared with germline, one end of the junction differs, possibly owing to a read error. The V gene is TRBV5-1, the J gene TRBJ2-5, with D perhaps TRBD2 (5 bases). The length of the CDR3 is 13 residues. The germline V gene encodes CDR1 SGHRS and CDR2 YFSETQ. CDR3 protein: CASSLSRRETQYF. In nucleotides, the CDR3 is TGTGCCAGCAGCTTGTCCAGGAGGGAGACCCAGTACTTC.

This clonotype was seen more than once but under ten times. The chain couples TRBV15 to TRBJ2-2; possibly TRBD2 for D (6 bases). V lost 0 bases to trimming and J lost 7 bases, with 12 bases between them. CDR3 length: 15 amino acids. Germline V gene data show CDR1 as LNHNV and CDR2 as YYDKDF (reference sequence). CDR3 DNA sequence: TGTGCCACCAGCAGAGATACGACTAGGGGCGGGGAGCTGTTTTTT. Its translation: CATSRDTTRGGELFF.

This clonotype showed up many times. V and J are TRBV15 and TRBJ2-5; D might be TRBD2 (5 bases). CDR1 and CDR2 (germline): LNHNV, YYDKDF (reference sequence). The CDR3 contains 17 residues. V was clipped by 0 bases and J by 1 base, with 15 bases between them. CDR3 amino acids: CATSRDIPTRTQETQYF. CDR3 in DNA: TGTGCCACCAGCAGAGACATCCCTACTAGAACCCAAGAGACCCAGTACTTC. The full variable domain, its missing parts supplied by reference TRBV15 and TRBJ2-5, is DAMVIQNPRYQVTQFGKPVTLSCSQTLNHNVMYWYQQKSSQAPKLLFHYYDKDFNNEADTPDNFQSRRPNTSFCFLDIRSPGLGDTAMYLCATSRDIPTRTQETQYFGPGTRLLVL.

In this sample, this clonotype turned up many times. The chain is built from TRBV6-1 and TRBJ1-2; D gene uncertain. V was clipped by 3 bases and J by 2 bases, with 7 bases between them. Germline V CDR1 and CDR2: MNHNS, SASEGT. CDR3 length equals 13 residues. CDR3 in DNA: TGTGCCAGCAGTGATAGAGGGAACTATGGCTACACCTTC. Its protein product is CASSDRGNYGYTF.

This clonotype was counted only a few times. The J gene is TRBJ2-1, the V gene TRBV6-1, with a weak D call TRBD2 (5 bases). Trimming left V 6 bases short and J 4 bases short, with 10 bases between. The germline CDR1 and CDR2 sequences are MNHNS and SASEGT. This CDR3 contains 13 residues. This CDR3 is CASRREWYNEQFF. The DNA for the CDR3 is TGTGCCAGCAGGAGGGAATGGTACAATGAGCAGTTCTTC.

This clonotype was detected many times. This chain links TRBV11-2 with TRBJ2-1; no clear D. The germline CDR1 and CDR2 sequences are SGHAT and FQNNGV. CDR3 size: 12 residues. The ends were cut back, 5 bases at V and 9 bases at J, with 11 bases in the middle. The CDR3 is CASSPIRIEQFF. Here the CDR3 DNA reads TGTGCCAGCAGCCCCATCAGGATTGAGCAGTTCTTC.

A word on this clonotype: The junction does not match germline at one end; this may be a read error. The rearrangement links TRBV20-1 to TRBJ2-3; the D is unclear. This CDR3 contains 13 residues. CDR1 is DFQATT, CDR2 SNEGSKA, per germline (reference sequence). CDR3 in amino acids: CSAASGSTDTQCF. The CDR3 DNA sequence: TGCAGTGCTGCCTCTGGTAGCACAGATACGCAGTGTTTT.

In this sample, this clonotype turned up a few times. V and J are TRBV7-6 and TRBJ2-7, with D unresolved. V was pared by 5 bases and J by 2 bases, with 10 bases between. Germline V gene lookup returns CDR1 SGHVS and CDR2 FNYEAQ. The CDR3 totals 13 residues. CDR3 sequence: CASSPAPTYEQYF. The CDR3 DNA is TGTGCCAGCAGCCCCGCTCCAACCTACGAGCAGTACTTC.